This T cell receptor (beta chain) derives from a study of vaccination and CD4 T cells after COVID-19. Study background: By nasal swab PCR, the convalescent patients were SARS-CoV-2 positive, with fewer than 10 mild cases and one severe. Six males and four females, two of them Hispanic, were enrolled as convalescents. Study-wide points: From 21 to 38, the median of SARS-CoV-2-reactive clonotypes rose without reaching significance. In convalescent patients, a median around 87% of post-vaccine SARS-CoV-2-reactive clones appeared only after vaccination.

At the Johns Hopkins FTIC core, DNA taken from cultured CD4+ T cells was sequenced by way of the Oncomine TCR Beta short-read assay. TCRdb independently ran MiXCR on the PCR reads; one entry per CDR3 protein. Here the sample spans 20,000 to 25,000 distinct CDR3 sequences, roughly half being singletons. This CDR3 comprises 14 residues. Germline trimming cut 5 bases from V and 5 bases from J; bases unmatched to any gene: 3. Germline V gene lookup returns CDR1 SSHAT and CDR2 FNYEAQ (reference sequence). The sample's treatment: approximately 9-day PBMC culture with coronavirus spike peptide pools or control peptides (ViraFEST assay). This clonotype has just a few counts. No antigen is known for it.

The rearrangement joins TRBV7-7 to TRBJ2-5; 12 bases align to TRBD1. The sequenced material came from CD4+ T cells from blood, cultured in vitro. The receptor's source is a human donor who had recovered from COVID-19. The CDR3 DNA is TGTGCCAGCAGCCCGGGGACAGGGGGCGAGACCCAGTACTTC. Its protein is CASSPGTGGETQYF.